The count of the clone carrying this TCR beta chain is one. Antigen: not known. Repertoires were generated with immunoSEQ multiplex PCR, while TCRdb's copy carries only in-frame clones and drops some. Of about 31,000 clones listed, almost 80% are singletons. V was clipped by 4 bases and J by 6 bases, with 13 bases between them. CDR1 and CDR2 from the germline V gene are MNHEY and SMNVEV (reference sequence). The CDR3 loop spans 14 amino acids. This specimen comes from a study of radiotherapy plus CTLA-4 blockade in lung cancer. At the level of the study: Disease control reached under 35%, with objective responses in under 20%.

The study treated chemo-refractory metastatic non-small-cell lung cancer patients with focal radiation plus ipilimumab CTLA-4 blockade. Study outcomes and limitations: Interferon-beta and early blood T cell clone dynamics reportedly predicted response best. Clones derived from tumor TCRs expanded in blood after radiotherapy plus ipilimumab.

This specimen was peripheral blood, taken from a patient treated with radiotherapy plus ipilimumab. This chain connects TRBV27 to TRBJ1-3; tentatively, D is TRBD1 (6 bases). This TCR came from a human donor with non-small cell lung cancer who had stable disease on radiotherapy plus ipilimumab. The CDR3 spells CASSSEWGANTIYF. The CDR3 DNA reads as TGTGCCAGCAGTTCGGAATGGGGGGCAAACACCATATATTTT.